This TCR beta chain was captured by sequencing in a study of T cell changes during pregnancy in multiple sclerosis (dated by TCRdb to about 2019). Study-level background: In women with multiple sclerosis, the researchers looked at how the T cell repertoire shifted as pregnancy progressed.

To note about this clone: Its recognized antigen is unknown. One base away there is no much larger clone; base qualities are not given.

Receptor libraries were prepared by the immunoSEQ multiplex PCR assay. The source is immuneACCESS, and TCRdb retained only in-frame sequences with V and J called. Part of the clones is not carried over; for the studies checked, unresolved V genes explain less than half of this, and the remainder is unexplained. The sample profile shows 95,000 to 100,000 clones; 92% of them were found once. Approximately 2% of the sample comes from the top ten. Including cysteine and phenylalanine, the CDR3 has 14 amino acids. Of the read, only the CDR3 DNA is kept; its 42 bases are in frame from base 1. V drops 6 bases and J drops 3 bases, leaving 14 bases in between. The germline V gene sets CDR1 to SGHTA and CDR2 to FQGNSA.

Sequencing was performed on peripheral blood, taken after pregnancy. This chain is built from TRBV7-2 and TRBJ1-1; a confident D gene designation cannot be given. This clonotype originated in a female donor in good health, enrolled as a control in a pregnancy study. The DNA sequence is as follows: TGTGCCAGCAGAATTTTTGACGGGGACACTGAAGCTTTCTTT. This sequence encodes CASRIFDGDTEAFF.